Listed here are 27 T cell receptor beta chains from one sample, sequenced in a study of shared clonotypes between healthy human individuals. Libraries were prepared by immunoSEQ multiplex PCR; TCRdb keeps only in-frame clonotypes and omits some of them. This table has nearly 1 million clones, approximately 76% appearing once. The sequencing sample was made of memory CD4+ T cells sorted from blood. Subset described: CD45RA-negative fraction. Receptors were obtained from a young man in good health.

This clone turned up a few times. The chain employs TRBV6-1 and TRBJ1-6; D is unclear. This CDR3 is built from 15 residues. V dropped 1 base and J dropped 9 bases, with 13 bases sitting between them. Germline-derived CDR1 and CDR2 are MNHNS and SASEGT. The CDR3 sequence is CASSEVNSPGSPLHF. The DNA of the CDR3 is TGTGCCAGCAGTGAAGTGAACAGCCCAGGTTCACCCCTCCACTTT.

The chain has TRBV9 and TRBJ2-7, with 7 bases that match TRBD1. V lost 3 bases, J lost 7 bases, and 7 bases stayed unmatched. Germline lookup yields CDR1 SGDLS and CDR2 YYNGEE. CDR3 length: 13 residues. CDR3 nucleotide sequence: TGTGCCAGCAGCGGGGGACAGAATGGGGAGCAGTACTTC. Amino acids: CASSGGQNGEQYF.

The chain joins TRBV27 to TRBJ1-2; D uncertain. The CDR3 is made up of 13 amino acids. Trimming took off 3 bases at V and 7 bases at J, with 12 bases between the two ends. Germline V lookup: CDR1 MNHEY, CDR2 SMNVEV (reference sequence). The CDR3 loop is CASSLSREGGYTF. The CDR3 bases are TGTGCCAGCAGTTTGTCCCGGGAGGGTGGCTACACCTTC.

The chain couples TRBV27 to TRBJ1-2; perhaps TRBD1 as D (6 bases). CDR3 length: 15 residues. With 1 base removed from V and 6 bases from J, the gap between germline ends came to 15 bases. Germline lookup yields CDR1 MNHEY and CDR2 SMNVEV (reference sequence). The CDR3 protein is CASSLWGGGGNGYTF. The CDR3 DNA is TGTGCCAGCAGTTTATGGGGGGGCGGGGGAAATGGCTACACCTTC.

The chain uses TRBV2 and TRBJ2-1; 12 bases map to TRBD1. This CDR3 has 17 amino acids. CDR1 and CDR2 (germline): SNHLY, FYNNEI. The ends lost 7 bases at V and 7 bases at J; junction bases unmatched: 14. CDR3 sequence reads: CASNSFPGQGAKNEQFF. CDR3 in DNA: TGTGCCAGCAATAGCTTTCCGGGACAGGGGGCTAAAAATGAGCAGTTCTTC.

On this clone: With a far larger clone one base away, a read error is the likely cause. The CDR3 DNA is TGTGCCAGCAGCGGACAGGGGAACACTGAAGCTTTCTTT. It translates to CASSGQGNTEAFF. The V call is TRBV6-6, the J call TRBJ1-1, with TRBD1 matching over 8 bases. Germline assignment: CDR1 MNHNY and CDR2 SVGAGI (reference sequence). There are 13 residues in the CDR3. V was clipped by 6 bases and J by 1 base; unmatched bases: 1.

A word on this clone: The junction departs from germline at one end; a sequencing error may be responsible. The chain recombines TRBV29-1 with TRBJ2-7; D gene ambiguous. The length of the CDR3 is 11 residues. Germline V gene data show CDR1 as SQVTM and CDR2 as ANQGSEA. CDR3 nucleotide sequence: TGCAGCGTTCAAGAATTCTACGAGCAGTACTTC. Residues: CSVQEFYEQYF.

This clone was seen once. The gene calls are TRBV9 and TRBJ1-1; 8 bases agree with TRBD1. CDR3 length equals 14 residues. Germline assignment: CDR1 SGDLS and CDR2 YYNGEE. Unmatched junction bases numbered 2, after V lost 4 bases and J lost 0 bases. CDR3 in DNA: TGTGCCAGCAGCCCGGGACAGGTGAACACTGAAGCTTTCTTT. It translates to CASSPGQVNTEAFF.

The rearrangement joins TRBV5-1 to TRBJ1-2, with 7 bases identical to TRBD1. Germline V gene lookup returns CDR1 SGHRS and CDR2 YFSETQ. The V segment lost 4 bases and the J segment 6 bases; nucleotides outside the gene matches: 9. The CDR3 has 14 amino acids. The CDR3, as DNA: TGCGCCAGCAGCGCCGAGGGGGCTGTAAATGGCTACACCTTC. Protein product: CASSAEGAVNGYTF.

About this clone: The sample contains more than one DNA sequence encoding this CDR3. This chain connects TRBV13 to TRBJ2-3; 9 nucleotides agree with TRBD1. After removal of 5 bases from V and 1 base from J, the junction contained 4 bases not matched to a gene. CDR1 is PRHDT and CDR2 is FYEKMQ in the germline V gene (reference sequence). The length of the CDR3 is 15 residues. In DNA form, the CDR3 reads TGTGCCAGCAGCAAACGACAGGGGGGCACAGATACGCAGTATTTT. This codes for CASSKRQGGTDTQYF.

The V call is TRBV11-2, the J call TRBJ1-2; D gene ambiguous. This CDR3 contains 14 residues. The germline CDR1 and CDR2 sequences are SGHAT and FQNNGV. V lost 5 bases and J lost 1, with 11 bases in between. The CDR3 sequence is CASSHRTNNYGYTF. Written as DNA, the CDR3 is TGTGCCAGCAGCCATAGGACCAATAACTATGGCTACACCTTC.

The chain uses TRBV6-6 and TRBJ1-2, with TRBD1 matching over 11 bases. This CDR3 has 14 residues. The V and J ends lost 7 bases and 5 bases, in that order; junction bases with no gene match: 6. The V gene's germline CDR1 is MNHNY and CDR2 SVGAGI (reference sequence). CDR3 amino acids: CASTPGQGGYGYTF. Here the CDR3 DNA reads TGTGCCAGCACCCCGGGACAGGGGGGTTATGGCTACACCTTC.

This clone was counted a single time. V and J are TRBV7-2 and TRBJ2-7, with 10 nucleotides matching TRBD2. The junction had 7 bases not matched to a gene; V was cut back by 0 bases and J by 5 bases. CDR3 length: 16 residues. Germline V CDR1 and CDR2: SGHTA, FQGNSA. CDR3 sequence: CASSLAQASGRDEQYF. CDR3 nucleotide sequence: TGTGCCAGCAGCTTAGCGCAGGCTAGCGGGAGAGACGAGCAGTACTTC. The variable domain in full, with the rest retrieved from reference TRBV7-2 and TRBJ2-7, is GAGVSQSPSNKVTEKGKDVELRCDPISGHTALYWYRQSLGQGLEFLIYFQGNSAPDKSGLPSDRFSAERTGGSVSTLTIQRTQQEDSAVYLCASSLAQASGRDEQYFGPGTRLTVT.

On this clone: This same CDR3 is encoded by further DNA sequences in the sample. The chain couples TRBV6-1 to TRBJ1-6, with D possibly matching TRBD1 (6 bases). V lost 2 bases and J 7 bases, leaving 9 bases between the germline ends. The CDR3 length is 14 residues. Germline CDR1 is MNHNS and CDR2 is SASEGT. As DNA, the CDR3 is TGTGCCAGCAGTGAACTACAGGGAAATTCACCCCTCCACTTT. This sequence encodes CASSELQGNSPLHF.

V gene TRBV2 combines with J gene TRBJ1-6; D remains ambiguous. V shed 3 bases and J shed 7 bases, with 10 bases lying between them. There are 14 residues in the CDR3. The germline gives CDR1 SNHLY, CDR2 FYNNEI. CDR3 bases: TGTGCCAGCAGTGACAGGCGCAGCAATTCACCCCTCCACTTT. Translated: CASSDRRSNSPLHF.

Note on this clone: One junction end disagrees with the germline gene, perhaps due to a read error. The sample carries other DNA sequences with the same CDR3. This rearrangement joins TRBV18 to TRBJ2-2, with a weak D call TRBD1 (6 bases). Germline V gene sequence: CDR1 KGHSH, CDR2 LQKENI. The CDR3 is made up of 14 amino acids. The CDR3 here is CASSPQGTAGELFF. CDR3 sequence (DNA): TGTGCCAGCTCCCCACAGGGAACGGCCGGGGAGCTGTTTTTT.

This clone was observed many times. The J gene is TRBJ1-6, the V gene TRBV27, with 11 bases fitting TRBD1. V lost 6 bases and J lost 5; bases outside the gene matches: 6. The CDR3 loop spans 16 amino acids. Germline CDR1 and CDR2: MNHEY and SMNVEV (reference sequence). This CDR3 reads CASSRTGGVNNSPLHF. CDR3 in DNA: TGTGCCAGCAGCAGGACAGGGGGCGTTAATAATTCACCCCTCCACTTT.

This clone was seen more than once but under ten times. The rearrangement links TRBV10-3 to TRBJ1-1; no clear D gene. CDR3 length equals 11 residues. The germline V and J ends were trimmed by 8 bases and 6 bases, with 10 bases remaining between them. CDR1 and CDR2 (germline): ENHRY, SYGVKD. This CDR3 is CAILAGAEAFF. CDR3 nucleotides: TGTGCCATCCTAGCCGGGGCTGAAGCTTTCTTT.

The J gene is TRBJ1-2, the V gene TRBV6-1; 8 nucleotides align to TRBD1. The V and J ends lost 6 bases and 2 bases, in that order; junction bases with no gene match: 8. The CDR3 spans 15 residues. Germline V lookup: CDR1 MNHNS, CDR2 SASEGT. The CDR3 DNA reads TGTGCCAGCAGGGACGAGGGACAGGTAAACTATGGCTACACCTTC. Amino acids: CASRDEGQVNYGYTF.

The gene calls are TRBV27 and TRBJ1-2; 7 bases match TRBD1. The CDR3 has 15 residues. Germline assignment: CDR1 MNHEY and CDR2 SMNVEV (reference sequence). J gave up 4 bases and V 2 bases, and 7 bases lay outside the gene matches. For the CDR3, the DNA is TGTGCCAGCAGTTTAAAGGGGGCGCCGTTCTATGGCTACACCTTC. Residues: CASSLKGAPFYGYTF.

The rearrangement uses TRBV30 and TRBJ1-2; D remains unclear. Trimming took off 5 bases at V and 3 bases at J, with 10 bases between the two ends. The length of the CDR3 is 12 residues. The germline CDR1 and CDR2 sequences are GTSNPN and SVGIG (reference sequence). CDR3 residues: CAWDAGHYGYTF. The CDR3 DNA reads TGTGCCTGGGACGCCGGTCACTATGGCTACACCTTC.

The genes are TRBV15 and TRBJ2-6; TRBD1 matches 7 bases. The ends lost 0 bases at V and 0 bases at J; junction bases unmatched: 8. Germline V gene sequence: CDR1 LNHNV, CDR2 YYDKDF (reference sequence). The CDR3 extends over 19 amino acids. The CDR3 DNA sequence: TGTGCCACCAGCAGAGATCCGCGACAGGGATCCTCTGGGGCCAACGTCCTGACTTTC. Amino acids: CATSRDPRQGSSGANVLTF.

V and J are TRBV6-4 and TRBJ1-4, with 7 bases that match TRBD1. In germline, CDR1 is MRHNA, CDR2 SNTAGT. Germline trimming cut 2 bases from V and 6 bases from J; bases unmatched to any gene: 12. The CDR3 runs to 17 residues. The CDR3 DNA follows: TGTGCCAGCAGTGACGGTAGCCAGGGGAGGGGGCATGAAAAACTGTTTTTT. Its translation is CASSDGSQGRGHEKLFF.

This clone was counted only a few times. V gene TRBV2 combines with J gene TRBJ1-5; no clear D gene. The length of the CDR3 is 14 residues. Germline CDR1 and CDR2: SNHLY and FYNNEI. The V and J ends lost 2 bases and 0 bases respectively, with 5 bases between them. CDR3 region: CASSEMSSNQPQHF. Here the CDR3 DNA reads TGTGCCAGCAGTGAAATGAGTAGCAATCAGCCCCAGCATTTT.

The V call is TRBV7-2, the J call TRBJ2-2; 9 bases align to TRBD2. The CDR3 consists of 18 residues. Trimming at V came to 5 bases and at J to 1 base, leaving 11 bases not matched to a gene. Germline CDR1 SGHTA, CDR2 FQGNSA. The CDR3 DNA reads TGTGCCAGCAGCCCTAGGCCTAGCGGGGCTTTGAACACCGGGGAGCTGTTTTTT. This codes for CASSPRPSGALNTGELFF.

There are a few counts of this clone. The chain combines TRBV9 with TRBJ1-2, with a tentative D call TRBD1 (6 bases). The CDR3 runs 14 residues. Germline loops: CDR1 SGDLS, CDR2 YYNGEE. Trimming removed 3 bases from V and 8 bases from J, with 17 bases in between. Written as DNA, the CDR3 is TGTGCCAGCAGCGCCGTAACAGGGACCACGGGCTACACCTTC. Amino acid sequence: CASSAVTGTTGYTF.

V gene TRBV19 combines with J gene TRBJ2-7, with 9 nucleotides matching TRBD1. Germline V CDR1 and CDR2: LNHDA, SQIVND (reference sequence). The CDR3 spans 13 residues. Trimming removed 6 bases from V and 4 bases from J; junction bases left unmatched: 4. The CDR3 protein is CASSTGGGYEQYF. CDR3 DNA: TGTGCCAGTAGCACAGGGGGCGGATACGAGCAGTACTTC.